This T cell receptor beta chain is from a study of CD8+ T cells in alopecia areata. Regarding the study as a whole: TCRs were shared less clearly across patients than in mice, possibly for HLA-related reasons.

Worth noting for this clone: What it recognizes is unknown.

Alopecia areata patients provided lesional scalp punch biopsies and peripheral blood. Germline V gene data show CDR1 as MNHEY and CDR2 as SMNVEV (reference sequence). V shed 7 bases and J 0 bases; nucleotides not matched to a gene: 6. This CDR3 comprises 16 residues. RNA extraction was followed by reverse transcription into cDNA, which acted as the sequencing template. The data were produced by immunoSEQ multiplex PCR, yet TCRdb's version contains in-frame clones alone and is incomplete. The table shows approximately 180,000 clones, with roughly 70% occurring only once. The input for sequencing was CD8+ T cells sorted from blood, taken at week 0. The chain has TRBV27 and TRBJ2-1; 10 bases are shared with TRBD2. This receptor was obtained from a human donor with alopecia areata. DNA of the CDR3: TGTGCCAGCAAGCGGGGGGGGAGTCTCTCCTACAATGAGCAGTTCTTC. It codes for CASKRGGSLSYNEQFF.